This is a list of T cell receptor beta chains from one sample in a study of cytomegalovirus exposure and HLA in healthy donors. The method was immunoSEQ multiplex PCR; TCRdb's version includes in-frame clones alone and lacks a portion of them. The sample lists roughly 100,000 clones; nearly 15% were seen once. The specimen was PBMCs. Source of these receptors: a female donor in good health and CMV-seronegative. Both conserved end residues are part of each CDR3. Fields, in order: D gene, V gene, clone size, J gene, CDR3 DNA, CDR3 protein. The D gene is left open where the match is weak. Where a row states a size, it is once, few, many or the class of an expanded clone; other rows omit it.

TRBD1	TRBV2	NA	TRBJ2-1	TGTGCCAGCAGTGGCGACAGGGGGATCTACAATGAGCAGTTCTTC	CASSGDRGIYNEQFF
TRBD1	TRBV29-1	NA	TRBJ2-5	TGCAGCGTTGAGCGGGGGACAGGGGGGGAAGAGACCCAGTACTTC	CSVERGTGGEETQYF
TRBD2	TRBV2	NA	TRBJ2-5	TGTGCCAGCAGTACAGGACTAGGTGAGACCCAGTACTTC	CASSTGLGETQYF
NA	TRBV6-4	NA	TRBJ2-2	TGTGCCAGCAGTGACGAGGTGGACACCGGGGAGCTGTTTTTT	CASSDEVDTGELFF
NA	TRBV4-2	few	TRBJ1-1	TGTGCCAGCAGCCAAGTTGAGGAGAACACTGAAGCTTTCTTT	CASSQVEENTEAFF
TRBD1	TRBV15	NA	TRBJ2-2	TGTGCCACCAACGAGGGACAGGGGGACACCGGGGAGCTGTTTTTT	CATNEGQGDTGELFF
NA	TRBV28	few	TRBJ2-2	TGTGCCAGCAGGATGACTAGTCGCACCGGGGAGCTGTTTTTT	CASRMTSRTGELFF
TRBD2	TRBV6-5	few	TRBJ2-2	TGTGCCACACTTCGGAGCGGGAGGCACGGGGAGCTGTTTTTT	CATLRSGRHGELFF
NA	TRBV5-1	few	TRBJ2-7	TGCGCCAGCAGCTTGGGACAGGGAGGAGGCGAGCAGTACTTC	CASSLGQGGGEQYF
NA	TRBV10-3	many	TRBJ1-1	TGTGCCATCAGCCCGGGACACGGTTGTTCCTTT	CAISPGHGCSF
TRBD1	TRBV7-9	NA	TRBJ1-2	TGTGCCAGCAGCAATGGACAGGGGCGAACCCCGTATGGCTACACCTTC	CASSNGQGRTPYGYTF
NA	TRBV27	NA	TRBJ1-1	TGTGCCAGCAGTTTCGGGGTCACGAACACTGAAGCTTTCTTT	CASSFGVTNTEAFF
TRBD1	TRBV5-1	NA	TRBJ1-4	TGCGCCAGCAGCTTAACCGGGACAGGGATAGAGGAAAAACTGTTTTTT	CASSLTGTGIEEKLFF
TRBD1	TRBV11-2	NA	TRBJ2-3	TGTGCCAGCAACCTAGCCCCAGGGGGAATCACAGATACGCAGTATTTT	CASNLAPGGITDTQYF
TRBD1	TRBV5-4	NA	TRBJ2-1	TGTGCCAGCAGCTTCGGGACAGGGGGCAGGGGAGAGCAGTTCTTC	CASSFGTGGRGEQFF
NA	TRBV10-2	NA	TRBJ1-1	TGCGCCAGCAACCCAGGGAACACTGAAGCTTTCTTT	CASNPGNTEAFF
TRBD2	TRBV7-2	NA	TRBJ2-3	TGTGCCACCTCTGGCGGGAGCCGGACAGATACGCAGTATTTT	CATSGGSRTDTQYF
TRBD1	TRBV10-3	few	TRBJ2-7	TGTGCCATCAGTGATTGGGGACAGACCTACGAGCAGTACTTC	CAISDWGQTYEQYF
NA	TRBV5-1	few	TRBJ1-1	TGCGCCAGCCACGTGCCGGGACAAATGAACACTGAAGCTTTCTTT	CASHVPGQMNTEAFF
NA	TRBV2	few	TRBJ2-7	TGTGCCAGCAGTCTGTACGAGCAGTACTTC	CASSLYEQYF
NA	TRBV18	NA	TRBJ1-1	TGTGCCAGCTCACCAAGCCTCCTCCCGAACACTGAAGCTTTCTTT	CASSPSLLPNTEAFF
TRBD2	TRBV9	NA	TRBJ2-7	TGTGCCAGCAGCGTAGCGCCGGGAGGGCAATCCTACGAGCAGTACTTC	CASSVAPGGQSYEQYF
NA	TRBV7-9	few	TRBJ1-2	TGTGCCAGCAGCCGGGACTCTAACTATGGCTACACCTTC	CASSRDSNYGYTF
NA	TRBV28	NA	TRBJ1-4	TGTGCCAGCAGCAGGACAGTTGAAAAACTGTTTTTT	CASSRTVEKLFF
TRBD2	TRBV6-5	NA	TRBJ2-7	TGTGCCAGCAGTTACGGACTAGCGGACCGCGAGCAGTACTTC	CASSYGLADREQYF
NA	TRBV6-1	NA	TRBJ2-7	TGTGCCAGCAGTGTCACCTCAGGTCCCTTAGAGCAGTACTTC	CASSVTSGPLEQYF
NA	TRBV4-1	NA	TRBJ2-7	TGCGCCAGCAGCCAAGACCCAGGGATATACGAGCAGTACTTC	CASSQDPGIYEQYF
TRBD1	TRBV7-2	NA	TRBJ1-2	TGTGCCAGCAGCCCTACAAGGGGGACAGCTAGCCCTGGCTACACCTTC	CASSPTRGTASPGYTF
TRBD1	TRBV28	NA	TRBJ2-7	TGTGCCAGCAGTCCCGGGACAGGCACCTACGAGCAGTACTTC	CASSPGTGTYEQYF
TRBD1	TRBV9	NA	TRBJ1-2	TGTGCCAGCAGCCTTCTGGACAGGGGATCGAACTATGGCTACACCTTC	CASSLLDRGSNYGYTF
TRBD2	TRBV2	NA	TRBJ2-7	TGTGCCAGCTGCCGAGGAGCGGGAGGGCCCTACGAGCAGTACTTC	CASCRGAGGPYEQYF
NA	TRBV5-1	few	TRBJ1-2	TGCGCCAGCAGCTTGGGGCAGGACTATGGCTACACCTTC	CASSLGQDYGYTF
TRBD1	TRBV7-9	NA	TRBJ1-2	TGTGCCAGCACCCTATTAGGTGGTAGGGGGCTTGGCTACACCTTC	CASTLLGGRGLGYTF
TRBD2	TRBV5-1	NA	TRBJ2-3	TGCGCCAGCAGCTTGGGTTTGGGGCGGGAGATCACAGATACGCAGTATTTT	CASSLGLGREITDTQYF
NA	TRBV15	NA	TRBJ2-1	TGTGCCACCAGCAGAGATTACCGGAATGAGCAGTTCTTC	CATSRDYRNEQFF
NA	TRBV2	NA	TRBJ2-1	TGTGCCAGCACCCAACTAGGAGAGCAGTTCTTC	CASTQLGEQFF
NA	TRBV19	NA	TRBJ1-2	TGTGCCAGTAGGACAGCCCCTGGGTCTAACTATGGCTACACCTTC	CASRTAPGSNYGYTF
TRBD1	TRBV11-2	NA	TRBJ1-2	TGTGCCAGCAGTGGACAGGGTCTCGGCTACACCTTC	CASSGQGLGYTF
TRBD2	TRBV7-2	few	TRBJ2-7	TGTGCCAGCAGCGAGCCGGGACTAGTCTCCTACGAGCAGTACTTC	CASSEPGLVSYEQYF
NA	TRBV21-1	NA	TRBJ2-3	TGTGCCAGCAGCAAATGGACAGGTAGCACAGATACGCAGTATTTT	CASSKWTGSTDTQYF
TRBD2	TRBV4-3	NA	TRBJ2-3	TGCGCCAGTAGCGGACTAGCTAGCACAGATACGCAGTATTTT	CASSGLASTDTQYF
TRBD1	TRBV7-9	NA	TRBJ2-2	TGTGCCAGGGGGGGACAGGTGAACACCGGGGAGCTGTTTTTT	CARGGQVNTGELFF